A single sample is the source of the 18 T cell receptor beta chains below, sequenced in a study of T cells after yellow fever vaccination. TCRdb re-analysed the 5' RACE reads in MiXCR, keeping a single row per CDR3 protein. The sample holds 500,000 to 650,000 distinct CDR3 sequences, less than 20% seen once. This sample comprised PBMCs, obtained 5 days after the first yellow fever vaccination. The receptors stem from a man between 18 and 29 years old who received the YFV17D yellow fever vaccine.

This clonotype has a handful of counts. The rearrangement uses TRBV9 and TRBJ2-2; TRBD2 matches 11 bases. V lost 4 bases to trimming and J lost 4 bases; unmatched junction nucleotides: 15. The CDR3 spans 19 residues. CDR1 and CDR2 from the germline V gene are SGDLS and YYNGEE. In DNA form, the CDR3 reads TGTGCCAGCAGCCGCCCTCGGTATAGCGGGGGGGTACTCACCGGGGAGCTGTTTTTT. Its protein product is CASSRPRYSGGVLTGELFF.

This clonotype has just a few counts. The chain uses TRBV5-1 and TRBJ2-1, with a weak D call TRBD2 (6 bases). The CDR3 contains 17 residues. Germline V CDR1 and CDR2: SGHRS, YFSETQ. V shed 0 bases and J shed 4 bases, with 17 bases lying between them. CDR3 nucleotide sequence: TGCGCCAGCAGCTTGGCCTACCTGGGAGGTGGGTACAATGAGCAGTTCTTC. This gives the protein CASSLAYLGGGYNEQFF.

In this sample, this clonotype turned up a few times. The chain uses TRBV12-3 or TRBV12-4 and TRBJ2-3; TRBD2 aligns across 8 bases. This CDR3 contains 14 residues. With V trimmed by 5 bases and J by 8 bases, 9 bases remained unmatched. CDR3 sequence: CASSPQTSGGTQYF. CDR3 sequence (DNA): TGTGCCAGCAGTCCCCAAACTAGCGGTGGTACGCAGTATTTT.

This clonotype has just a few counts. CDR3 region: CATSDVRGPYNEQFF. The CDR3 region has the DNA TGTGCCACCAGTGATGTCAGGGGGCCCTACAATGAGCAGTTCTTC. V and J are TRBV24-1 and TRBJ2-1, with 8 nucleotides matching TRBD1. Per the germline V gene, CDR1 is KGHDR and CDR2 is SFDVKD. The length of the CDR3 is 15 residues. Trimming took 3 bases from V and 2 from J; bases not matched to a gene: 2.

The rearrangement links TRBV20-1 to TRBJ2-7; the match to TRBD1 covers 9 bases. J lost 4 bases, V lost 5 bases, and 3 bases had no gene match. The germline CDR1 and CDR2 sequences are DFQATT and SNEGSKA (reference sequence). The CDR3 has 12 amino acids. The CDR3 nucleotides read TGCAGTGCTCCAGGGACAGGGTACGAGCAGTACTTC. It translates to CSAPGTGYEQYF.

This clonotype was found a few times. The chain recombines TRBV10-3 with TRBJ1-1; no clear D. V lost 2 bases and J lost 6, with 7 bases in between. The CDR3 sequence is 12 residues long. The germline CDR1 and CDR2 sequences are ENHRY and SYGVKD. The CDR3 sequence is CAISEVPPEAFF. Here the CDR3 DNA reads TGTGCCATCAGTGAGGTCCCGCCTGAAGCTTTCTTT.

This clonotype was seen a few times. V gene TRBV5-1 combines with J gene TRBJ2-2; TRBD2 aligns across 13 bases. J gave up 0 bases and V 9 bases, and 11 bases lay outside the gene matches. CDR3 length equals 18 residues. From germline, CDR1 is SGHRS and CDR2 YFSETQ. CDR3 region: CATARLAGGRTNTGELFF. Here the CDR3 DNA reads TGCGCCACCGCGCGACTAGCGGGGGGCCGGACGAACACCGGGGAGCTGTTTTTT.

V and J are TRBV7-2 and TRBJ1-1, with 9 nucleotides matching TRBD1. After removal of 5 bases from V and 3 bases from J, the junction contained 10 bases not matched to a gene. The CDR3 spans 16 residues. Germline lookup yields CDR1 SGHTA and CDR2 FQGNSA. The CDR3: CASSLSGTGLYTEAFF. CDR3 in DNA: TGTGCCAGCAGCCTTTCCGGGACAGGGCTGTACACTGAAGCTTTCTTT.

This clonotype was detected a few times. This sequence joins TRBV9 and TRBJ2-1; either TRBD1 or TRBD2 may supply D (5 bases each). The CDR3 runs 16 residues. Germline CDR1 reads SGDLS; CDR2 reads YYNGEE. The germline V and J ends were trimmed by 4 bases and 0 bases, with 14 bases remaining between them. The CDR3 region has the DNA TGTGCCAGCAGCCTGTGGGACCGGAGCTCCTACAATGAGCAGTTCTTC. As protein: CASSLWDRSSYNEQFF.

This chain joins TRBV28 and TRBJ1-3, with D unresolved. Trimming stripped 3 bases from V and 2 bases from J, with 8 bases between. The CDR3 is made up of 14 amino acids. Germline values: CDR1 MDHEN, CDR2 SYDVKM. CDR3 coding DNA: TGTGCCAGCAGTTTTCCGATCCCTGGAAACACCATATATTTT. Encoded protein: CASSFPIPGNTIYF.

The V and J genes are TRBV20-1 and TRBJ2-1; 8 bases line up with TRBD2. The CDR3 consists of 15 residues. The junction had 5 bases not matched to a gene; V was cut back by 0 bases and J by 4 bases. Germline V CDR1 and CDR2: DFQATT, SNEGSKA (reference sequence). The CDR3 DNA is TGCAGTGCTAGAGATTACAGCGGGGGTTACAATGAGCAGTTCTTC. Translating gives CSARDYSGGYNEQFF.

This clonotype was detected only a few times. The chain joins TRBV6-2 or TRBV6-3 to TRBJ2-7; a possible D gene is TRBD1 (7 bases). The germline V gene encodes CDR1 MNHEY and CDR2 SVGEGT. V was shortened by 2 bases and J by 0 bases, with 11 bases between the two germline ends. The CDR3 covers 15 residues. This chain's CDR3 is CASSYRRDSSYEQYV. In DNA, the CDR3 is TGTGCCAGCAGTTACCGGCGGGACAGCTCCTACGAGCAGTACGTC.

The chain uses TRBV7-6 and TRBJ2-1; 10 bases agree with TRBD2. Germline V lookup: CDR1 SGHVS, CDR2 FNYEAQ. The CDR3 runs to 17 residues. V trimming: 5 bases; J trimming: 3 bases; junction bases outside the gene matches: 10. DNA for the CDR3: TGTGCCAGCAGCCCAAGACAACTAGCGGGATTCTACAATGAGCAGTTCTTC. Encoded protein: CASSPRQLAGFYNEQFF. Variable domain in full (rest from reference TRBV7-6 and TRBJ2-1): GAGVSQSPRYKVTKRGQDVALRCDPISGHVSLYWYRQALGQGPEFLTYFNYEAQQDKSGLPNDRFSAERPEGSISTLTIQRTEQRDSAMYRCASSPRQLAGFYNEQFFGPGTRLTVL.

The chain links TRBV20-1 to TRBJ1-1, with D possibly TRBD1 on 6 matching bases. V dropped 7 bases and J dropped 4 bases, with 19 bases sitting between them. CDR3 length: 14 residues. Germline assignment: CDR1 DFQATT and CDR2 SNEGSKA (reference sequence). CDR3 sequence: CSGQKGGGSTEAFF. The CDR3, as DNA: TGCAGTGGACAAAAGGGGGGAGGGAGCACTGAAGCTTTCTTT.

This clonotype was picked up a small number of times. The gene calls are TRBV7-3 and TRBJ2-1, with 8 bases matching TRBD1. CDR3 length: 15 residues. The V and J ends lost 3 bases and 8 bases, in that order; junction bases with no gene match: 9. CDR1 is SGHTA and CDR2 is FQGTGA in the germline V gene. The chain's CDR3 is CASSFGQGARDEQFF. As DNA, the CDR3 is TGTGCCAGCAGCTTCGGTCAGGGGGCGAGAGATGAGCAGTTCTTC.

V is TRBV2 and J is TRBJ2-3, with TRBD1 matching over 10 bases. The CDR3 length is 14 residues. After removal of 6 bases from V and 5 bases from J, the junction contained 5 bases not matched to a gene. CDR1 and CDR2 from the germline V gene are SNHLY and FYNNEI. The CDR3: CASRRDRGLDTQYF. In DNA form, the CDR3 reads TGTGCCAGCAGGCGTGACAGGGGGCTAGATACGCAGTATTTT.

In its sample, this clonotype was seen a few times. The chain uses TRBV5-1 and TRBJ2-5; the match to TRBD2 covers 13 bases. Germline lookup yields CDR1 SGHRS and CDR2 YFSETQ. This CDR3 is built from 19 residues. J gave up 5 bases and V 0 bases, and 13 bases lay outside the gene matches. In nucleotides, the CDR3 is TGCGCCAGCAGCTTGGCCATGACTAGCGGGGGGCCGACCGGGGAGACCCAGTACTTC. Its translation: CASSLAMTSGGPTGETQYF.

The CDR3 loop reads CSARDALGGNEQYV. CDR3 sequence (DNA): TGCAGTGCTAGAGATGCACTGGGAGGGAACGAGCAGTACGTC. V usage is TRBV20-1 and J usage is TRBJ2-7; 7 bases are shared with TRBD2. Trimming took 0 bases from V and 5 from J; bases not matched to a gene: 7. CDR3 length: 14 amino acids. Germline CDR1 DFQATT, CDR2 SNEGSKA (reference sequence).